This T cell receptor (beta chain) appears in the sequencing data of a study of cytomegalovirus exposure and HLA in healthy donors. This clone was counted only a few times. The PCR was carried out with 60 Vbeta primers and 13 Jbeta primers. The repertoire was sequenced with immunoSEQ multiplex PCR; TCRdb's copy has only in-frame clones and lacks some. The repertoire consists of around 170,000 clones, with approximately 85% occurring once and the leading ten covering roughly 0.73%. The CDR3 has 15 residues. CDR1 and CDR2 from the germline V gene are LNHDA and SQIVND (reference sequence). The ends were cut back, 5 bases at V and 0 bases at J, with 13 bases in the middle.

The rearrangement uses TRBV19 and TRBJ1-1, with D tentatively TRBD1 (6 bases). The sequence derives from a woman younger than 30 in good health and CMV-seronegative. Sample: PBMCs. The CDR3 region is CASSPDRSLNTEAFF. The DNA for the CDR3 is TGTGCCAGTAGTCCCGACAGGAGTTTGAACACTGAAGCTTTCTTT.